Described below is a single TCR beta chain sequence and its context. What it recognizes is unknown. CDR1 is MNHNY and CDR2 is SVGAGI in the germline V gene (reference sequence). The V and J ends lost 9 bases and 8 bases respectively, with 16 bases between them. The CDR3 spans 13 residues. This sample is drawn from a study of T cell responses to AZD1222 COVID-19 vaccine. The study, taken as a whole, reports: The study found vaccine-associated CD4 TCRs spanning spike, dominant at 160-218 and 743-854. Epitopes outside B.1.351 and B.1.1.7 mutated regions reportedly drew nearly half of spike TCRs.

Produced via immunoSEQ multiplex PCR; TCRdb's table is partial and in-frame only. The sample holds 70,000 to 90,000 clones; around 87% are singletons and the top ten take 18%. The receptor was derived from an adult who received the AZD1222 COVID-19 vaccine. The gene calls are TRBV6-6 and TRBJ2-2; D possibly corresponds to TRBD1 (6 bases). The sample was peripheral blood, taken 28 days after the second AZD1222 dose. The CDR3, as DNA: TGTGCCAGTCGGGACATTACCAAGGGGGAGCTGTTTTTT. This encodes CASRDITKGELFF.